These T cell receptor beta chains were read from a single sample in a study of cytomegalovirus exposure and HLA in healthy donors. Repertoires were generated with immunoSEQ multiplex PCR, while TCRdb's copy carries only in-frame clones and drops some. The repertoire holds 90,000 or so clones, with roughly 82% as singletons. The sequenced sample consisted of PBMCs. Source of these receptors: a young man in good health and CMV-seropositive. CDR3s include the opening cysteine and the closing phenylalanine or tryptophan. A D gene is named only where the DNA matches it firmly. Clone size is shown for a subset of rows, as once, few, many or a class of expanded clone.

D gene	J gene	V gene	clone size	CDR3 protein	CDR3 DNA
-	TRBJ1-2	TRBV30	-	CAWSVRYGYTF	TGTGCCTGGAGTGTACGGTATGGCTACACCTTC
TRBD2	TRBJ2-7	TRBV7-2	-	CASSERGAYEQYF	TGTGCCAGCAGCGAACGGGGGGCCTACGAGCAGTACTTC
TRBD1	TRBJ2-1	TRBV28	-	CASRQGASFPEQFF	TGTGCCAGCAGACAGGGGGCGAGTTTCCCTGAGCAGTTCTTC
-	TRBJ2-7	TRBV6-5	once	CASSYEQGGSGTEQYF	TGTGCCAGCAGTTACGAGCAGGGAGGAAGCGGAACCGAGCAGTACTTC
-	TRBJ1-5	TRBV5-8	-	CASSSLQAYEPQHF	TGTGCCAGCAGCTCGCTCCAGGCCTATGAGCCCCAGCATTTT
TRBD1	TRBJ2-7	TRBV14	-	CASSQEPGTGGSRNEQYF	TGTGCCAGCAGCCAAGAACCCGGGACAGGGGGCTCAAGAAACGAGCAGTACTTC
TRBD1	TRBJ1-6	TRBV6-4	-	CASSDPDRGHSRSPLHF	TGTGCCAGCAGTGACCCGGACAGGGGGCACAGTCGGTCACCCCTCCACTTT
TRBD2	TRBJ2-3	TRBV5-1	-	CASSLTLAGGPSDTQYF	TGCGCCAGCAGCTTGACACTAGCGGGAGGGCCATCAGATACGCAGTATTTT
-	TRBJ1-5	TRBV28	-	CASYSTDSNQPQHF	TGTGCCAGCTATTCTACTGATAGCAATCAGCCCCAGCATTTT
-	TRBJ2-2	TRBV13	-	CASSLRRQQNTGELFF	TGTGCCAGCAGCTTAAGAAGACAGCAGAACACCGGGGAGCTGTTTTTT
TRBD1	TRBJ1-2	TRBV25-1	-	CASRPQGASYGYTF	TGTGCCAGCAGACCCCAGGGGGCGAGCTATGGCTACACCTTC
-	TRBJ2-1	TRBV9	-	CASSVELSRVGNEQFF	TGTGCCAGCAGCGTAGAATTATCCCGGGTCGGTAATGAGCAGTTCTTC
TRBD2	TRBJ2-5	TRBV7-6	-	CASSPAGGTSQETQYF	TGTGCCAGCAGCCCGGCGGGGGGAACCTCCCAAGAGACCCAGTACTTC
TRBD1	TRBJ1-5	TRBV15	-	CATSRGRQGSNQPQHF	TGTGCCACCAGCAGAGGTCGACAGGGCAGCAATCAGCCCCAGCATTTT
-	TRBJ2-1	TRBV30	once	CAWSTESSYNEQFF	TGTGCCTGGAGTACGGAGAGCTCCTACAATGAGCAGTTCTTC
-	TRBJ2-3	TRBV5-1	-	CASSEGTLPTDTQYF	TGCGCCAGCAGCGAAGGGACTCTCCCCACAGATACGCAGTATTTT
-	TRBJ1-2	TRBV6-5	-	CASSNLRYGYTF	TGTGCCAGCAGTAACCTACGCTATGGCTACACCTTC
-	TRBJ2-1	TRBV7-8	-	CASTDRASDGNEQFF	TGTGCCAGCACCGACCGGGCTAGCGATGGCAATGAGCAGTTCTTC
-	TRBJ2-3	TRBV5-6	-	CASSWASGDTQYF	TGTGCCAGCAGTTGGGCCTCAGGAGATACGCAGTATTTT
TRBD2	TRBJ2-3	TRBV5-6	-	CASSLSTSGGGTDTQYF	TGTGCCAGCAGCTTGAGTACTAGCGGGGGGGGCACAGATACGCAGTATTTT
TRBD2	TRBJ2-7	TRBV28	-	CASSLAGGPYEQYF	TGTGCCAGCAGTTTAGCGGGAGGGCCCTACGAGCAGTACTTC
-	TRBJ1-3	TRBV6-6	once	CASSYGSDGNTIYF	TGTGCCAGCAGTTATGGCAGCGATGGAAACACCATATATTTT
-	TRBJ2-2	TRBV19	-	CASSIGLANGELFF	TGTGCCAGTAGTATAGGGCTAGCCAACGGGGAGCTGTTTTTT
-	TRBJ1-2	TRBV6-5	-	CASGPTATNYGYTF	TGTGCCAGCGGACCGACAGCCACTAACTATGGCTACACCTTC
TRBD2	TRBJ2-3	TRBV5-6	-	CASSALLAGKGRSTDTQYF	TGTGCCAGCAGCGCACTCCTAGCGGGGAAGGGGAGGAGCACAGATACGCAGTATTTT
TRBD1	TRBJ1-2	TRBV6-5	-	CASKTGGGYTF	TGTGCCTCAAAAACAGGGGGTGGCTACACCTTC
TRBD2	TRBJ2-7	TRBV11-1	-	CASSQRSSGMDEQYF	TGTGCCAGCAGCCAGCGATCTAGCGGGATGGACGAGCAGTACTTC
-	TRBJ1-2	TRBV29-1	-	CSARTPAGTYGYTF	TGCAGCGCCCGGACCCCCGCGGGTACCTATGGCTACACCTTC
TRBD2	TRBJ2-7	TRBV2	-	CASSASGGSYEQYF	TGTGCCAGCAGTGCCTCGGGGGGCTCCTACGAGCAGTACTTC
-	TRBJ2-7	TRBV2	-	CASSPSYEQYF	TGTGCCAGCAGTCCCTCCTACGAGCAGTACTTC
TRBD1	TRBJ1-5	TRBV28	-	CASSLFWGTGSNQPQHF	TGTGCCAGCAGTTTATTTTGGGGGACAGGGAGCAATCAGCCCCAGCATTTT
-	TRBJ1-2	TRBV28	-	CASIRRGGGDGYTF	TGTGCCAGCATCCGCCGGGGAGGGGGAGATGGCTACACCTTC
-	TRBJ2-7	TRBV5-4	-	CASSVGLYAYEQYF	TGTGCCAGCAGCGTGGGACTCTACGCCTACGAGCAGTACTTC
-	TRBJ2-1	TRBV28	once	CASSGGGSLHEQFF	TGTGCCAGCAGTGGGGGCGGTAGCCTGCATGAGCAGTTCTTC
-	TRBJ1-5	TRBV15	-	CATSRDSKRDQPQHF	TGTGCCACCAGCAGAGATAGTAAGAGAGATCAGCCCCAGCATTTT
TRBD2	TRBJ2-7	TRBV6-1	few	CASSGQTGGEQYF	TGTGCCAGCAGTGGCCAGACGGGGGGCGAGCAGTACTTC
TRBD2	TRBJ2-3	TRBV28	-	CASSLRRESIDTQYF	TGTGCCAGCAGTTTAAGGCGGGAGTCGATAGATACGCAGTATTTT
TRBD2	TRBJ2-7	TRBV30	-	CAWSDPASGSYEQYF	TGTGCCTGGAGTGACCCCGCTAGCGGGAGCTACGAGCAGTACTTC
TRBD1	TRBJ2-7	TRBV27	-	CASSSGMGGQAIYEQYF	TGTGCCAGCAGCTCCGGGATGGGGGGACAGGCGATATACGAGCAGTACTTC
TRBD1	TRBJ1-2	TRBV19	-	CAGSRGTVYGYTF	TGTGCCGGGAGTAGAGGGACAGTCTATGGCTACACCTTC
-	TRBJ1-1	TRBV18	once	CASSPPARVATEAFF	TGTGCCAGCTCACCACCTGCCAGGGTGGCCACTGAAGCTTTCTTT
TRBD2	TRBJ2-1	TRBV29-1	-	CSVGLAAEQFF	TGCAGCGTGGGACTAGCGGCTGAGCAGTTCTTC
-	TRBJ1-3	TRBV6-6	-	CASSPGGRGNTIYF	TGTGCCAGCAGCCCGGGGGGGAGAGGAAACACCATATATTTT
-	TRBJ2-7	TRBV4-3	-	CASSQDISTTYEQYF	TGCGCCAGCAGCCAAGATATAAGCACCACCTACGAGCAGTACTTC
TRBD2	TRBJ2-1	TRBV11-2	-	CASSLDGGSNEQFF	TGTGCCAGCAGCTTAGACGGCGGGAGCAATGAGCAGTTCTTC
-	TRBJ2-7	TRBV5-1	-	CASSLEASGYGEQYF	TGCGCCAGCAGCTTGGAGGCATCAGGGTATGGCGAGCAGTACTTC